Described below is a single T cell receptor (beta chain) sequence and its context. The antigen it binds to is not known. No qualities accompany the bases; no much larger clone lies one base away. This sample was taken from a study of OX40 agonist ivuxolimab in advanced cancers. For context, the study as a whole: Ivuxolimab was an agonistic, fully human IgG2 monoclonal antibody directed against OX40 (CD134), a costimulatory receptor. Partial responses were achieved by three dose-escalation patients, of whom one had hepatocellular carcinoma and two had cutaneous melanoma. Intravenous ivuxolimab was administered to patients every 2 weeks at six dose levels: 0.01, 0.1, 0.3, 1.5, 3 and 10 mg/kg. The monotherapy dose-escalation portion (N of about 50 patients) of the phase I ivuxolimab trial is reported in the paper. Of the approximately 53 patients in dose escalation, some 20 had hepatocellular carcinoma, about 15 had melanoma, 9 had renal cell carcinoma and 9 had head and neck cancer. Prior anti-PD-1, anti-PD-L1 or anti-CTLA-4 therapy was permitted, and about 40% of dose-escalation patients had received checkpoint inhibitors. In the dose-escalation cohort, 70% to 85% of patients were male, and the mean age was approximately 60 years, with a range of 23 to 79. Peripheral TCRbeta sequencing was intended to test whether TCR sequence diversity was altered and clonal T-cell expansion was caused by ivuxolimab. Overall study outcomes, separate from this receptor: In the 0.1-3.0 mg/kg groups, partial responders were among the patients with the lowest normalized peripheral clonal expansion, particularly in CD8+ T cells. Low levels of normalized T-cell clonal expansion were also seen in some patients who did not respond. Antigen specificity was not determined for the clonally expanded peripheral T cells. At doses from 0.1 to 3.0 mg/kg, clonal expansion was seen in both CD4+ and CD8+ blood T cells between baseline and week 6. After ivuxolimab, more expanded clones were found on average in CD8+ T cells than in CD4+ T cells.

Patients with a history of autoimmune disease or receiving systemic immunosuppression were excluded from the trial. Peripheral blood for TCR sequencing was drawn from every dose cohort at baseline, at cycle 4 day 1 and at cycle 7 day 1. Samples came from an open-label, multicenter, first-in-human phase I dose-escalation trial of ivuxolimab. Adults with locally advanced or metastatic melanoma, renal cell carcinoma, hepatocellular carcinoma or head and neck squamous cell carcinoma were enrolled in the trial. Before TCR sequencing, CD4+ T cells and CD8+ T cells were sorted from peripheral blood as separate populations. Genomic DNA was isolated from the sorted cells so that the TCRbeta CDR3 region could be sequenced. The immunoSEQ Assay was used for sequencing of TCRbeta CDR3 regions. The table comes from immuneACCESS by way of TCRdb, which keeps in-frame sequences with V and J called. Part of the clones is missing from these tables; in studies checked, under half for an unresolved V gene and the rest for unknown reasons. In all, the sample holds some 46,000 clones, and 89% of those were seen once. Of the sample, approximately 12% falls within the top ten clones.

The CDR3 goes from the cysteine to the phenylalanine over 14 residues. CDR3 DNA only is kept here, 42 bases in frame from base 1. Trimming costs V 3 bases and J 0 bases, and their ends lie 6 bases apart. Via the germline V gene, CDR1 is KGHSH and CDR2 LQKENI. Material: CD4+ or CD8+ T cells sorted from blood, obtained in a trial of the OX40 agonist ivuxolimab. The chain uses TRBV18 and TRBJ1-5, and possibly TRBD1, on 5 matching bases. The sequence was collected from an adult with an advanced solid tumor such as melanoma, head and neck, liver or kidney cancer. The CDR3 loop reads CASSPDSSNQPQHF. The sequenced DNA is TGTGCCAGCTCACCCGACAGTAGCAATCAGCCCCAGCATTTT.